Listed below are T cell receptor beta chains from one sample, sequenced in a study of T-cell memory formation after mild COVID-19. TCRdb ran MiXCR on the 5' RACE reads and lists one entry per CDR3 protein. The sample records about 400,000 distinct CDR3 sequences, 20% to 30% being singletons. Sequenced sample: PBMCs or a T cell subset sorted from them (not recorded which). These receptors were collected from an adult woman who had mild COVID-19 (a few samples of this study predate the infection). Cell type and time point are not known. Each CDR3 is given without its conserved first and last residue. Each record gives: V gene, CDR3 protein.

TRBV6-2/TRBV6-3 ASTRTLTLDLNTGELF
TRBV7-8 ASSFGLAREQF
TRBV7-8 ASSLAGQGVYGYT
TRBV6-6 ASGSRGGDGYT
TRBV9 ASSTQGKGVTEAF
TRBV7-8 ASSSSPLAGVGTGELF
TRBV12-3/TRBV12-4 ASSLGRAYNEQF
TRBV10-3 AISRGMDYNEQF
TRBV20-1 SARANRGRNSPLH
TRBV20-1 SAPKTGGNTEAF
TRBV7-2 ASSLGPQGWNTEAF
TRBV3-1 ASSQGGWGGATQY
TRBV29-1 SVSGTGRNEQF
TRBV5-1 ASSSTPGISYNEQF
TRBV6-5 ASSLRGGNPVGTEAF
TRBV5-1 ASSSRAAQGYNEQF
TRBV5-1 ASSLFGAGAGNIQY
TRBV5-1 ASSPWGGSEETQY
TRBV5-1 ASSVSLTSAGTDTQY
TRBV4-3 ASSQEVSGGMYEQY
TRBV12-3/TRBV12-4 ASSHLTVTRPGANVLT
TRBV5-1 ASSLQGARGTEAF
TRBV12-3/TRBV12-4 ASSLGIVQH
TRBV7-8 ASSLFGLRETQY
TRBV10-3 AIRLGQGNYGYT
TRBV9 ASSPRSEGGMGNTIY
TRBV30 AWNQNTEAF
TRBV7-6 ASSLWHTDTQY
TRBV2 ASSQVLAGAYNEQF
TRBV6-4 ASSAQGAGDTQY
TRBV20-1 SASGGMDTEAF
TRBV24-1 ATRSGRGPDTQY
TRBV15 ATSRDRGPGYGYT
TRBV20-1 SARGRDPHGYT
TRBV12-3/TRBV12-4 ASSFLGPRWGYT
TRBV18 ASSPLGALEQF
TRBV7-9 ASSLAQGRSYNSPLH
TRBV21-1 ASSKVVTSVETQY
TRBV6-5 ASSYSGGPGETQY
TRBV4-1 ASSQEPADTQY
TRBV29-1 SVVGLAERSEQF
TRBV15 ATSIRGALETQY
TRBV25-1 ASSEFKSSIFNEQF
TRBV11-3 ASSSQGSYTEAF